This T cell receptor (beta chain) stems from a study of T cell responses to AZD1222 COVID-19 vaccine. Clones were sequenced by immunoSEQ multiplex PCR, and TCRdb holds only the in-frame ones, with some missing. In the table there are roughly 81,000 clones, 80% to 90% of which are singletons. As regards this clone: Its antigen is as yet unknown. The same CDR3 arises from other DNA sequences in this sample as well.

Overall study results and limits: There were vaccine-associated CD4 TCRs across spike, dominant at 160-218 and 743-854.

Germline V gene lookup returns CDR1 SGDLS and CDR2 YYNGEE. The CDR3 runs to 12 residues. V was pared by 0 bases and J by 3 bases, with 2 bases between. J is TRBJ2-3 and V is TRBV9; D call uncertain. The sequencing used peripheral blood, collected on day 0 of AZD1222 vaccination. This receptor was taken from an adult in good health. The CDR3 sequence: CASSVGTDTQYF. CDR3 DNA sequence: TGTGCCAGCAGCGTAGGAACAGATACGCAGTATTTT.